This TCR beta chain was observed in a study of human T cells and chemical hapten exposure. Across the whole study: Across samples, TCR yields varied, mostly owing to small differences in pooled library volumes.

In germline, CDR1 is SGHDN, CDR2 FVKESK. The CDR3 runs 16 residues. V was pared by 1 base and J by 1 base, with 13 bases between. Notes on the study in general: Sensitizing to DPC left TCRs with a frequency above 1 in 1000 unaltered.

Time point in this sample: patch test 1, 2 weeks after DPC sensitization. The treatment is: therapeutic diphenylcyclopropenone sensitization with weekly scalp DPC. This clonotype has a count of ten or more. Its antigen remains unidentified. What the library attached to individual cDNA molecules were unique molecular identifiers. TCRdb reprocessed the RACE reads via MiXCR and lists one record per CDR3 protein. The data show about 83,000 distinct CDR3 sequences, with 7.5% to 9.5% seen just once and about 1.6% held by the top ten. The input for sequencing was whole blood, taken in connection with sensitization to the hapten diphenylcyclopropenone (DPC). The chain links TRBV14 to TRBJ2-5; D uncertain. The receptor comes from a woman younger than 45 with alopecia areata. Some clones in this sample may be carry-over from other donors' samples. CDR3 sequence reads: CASSQARPGPQETQYF. CDR3 in DNA: TGTGCCAGCAGCCAAGCCCGACCGGGTCCCCAAGAGACCCAGTACTTC.